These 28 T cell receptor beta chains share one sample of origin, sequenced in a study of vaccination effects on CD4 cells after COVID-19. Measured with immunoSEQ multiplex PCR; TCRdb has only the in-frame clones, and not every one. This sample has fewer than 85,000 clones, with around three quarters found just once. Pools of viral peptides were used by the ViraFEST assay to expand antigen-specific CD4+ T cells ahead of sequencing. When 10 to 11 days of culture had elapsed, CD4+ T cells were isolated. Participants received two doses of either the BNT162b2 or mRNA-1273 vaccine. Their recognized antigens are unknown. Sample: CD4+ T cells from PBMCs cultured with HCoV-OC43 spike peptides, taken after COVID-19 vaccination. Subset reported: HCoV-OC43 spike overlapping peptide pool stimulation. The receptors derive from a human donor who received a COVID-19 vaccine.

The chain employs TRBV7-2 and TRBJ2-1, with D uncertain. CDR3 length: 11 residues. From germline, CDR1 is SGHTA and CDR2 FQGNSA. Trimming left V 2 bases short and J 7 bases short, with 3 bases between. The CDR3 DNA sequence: TGTGCCAGCAGCTTACTAAATGAGCAGTTCTTC. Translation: CASSLLNEQFF.

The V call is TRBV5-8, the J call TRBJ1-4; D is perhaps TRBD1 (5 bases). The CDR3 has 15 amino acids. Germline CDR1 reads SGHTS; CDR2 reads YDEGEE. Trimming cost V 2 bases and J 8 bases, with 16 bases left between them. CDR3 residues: CASSFQAGSYEKLFF. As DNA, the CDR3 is TGTGCCAGCAGCTTCCAGGCAGGGTCTTACGAAAAACTGTTTTTT.

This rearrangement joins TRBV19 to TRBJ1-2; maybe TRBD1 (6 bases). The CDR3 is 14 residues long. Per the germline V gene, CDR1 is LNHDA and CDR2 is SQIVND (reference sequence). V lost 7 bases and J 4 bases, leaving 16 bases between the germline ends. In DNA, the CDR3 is TGTGCCAGTACCGATCCGGGACAACGCTATGGCTACACCTTC. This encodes CASTDPGQRYGYTF.

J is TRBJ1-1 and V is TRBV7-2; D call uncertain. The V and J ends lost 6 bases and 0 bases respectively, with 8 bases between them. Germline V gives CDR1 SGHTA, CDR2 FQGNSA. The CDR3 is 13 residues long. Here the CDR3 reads CASREGMNTEAFF. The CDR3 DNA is TGTGCCAGCAGAGAGGGAATGAACACTGAAGCTTTCTTT.

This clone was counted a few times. CDR3 in DNA: TGCGCCAGCAGATTCCGGGACAGCTCCTACAATGAGCAGTTCTTC. It specifies CASRFRDSSYNEQFF. The chain uses TRBV5-1 and TRBJ2-1; 7 nucleotides align to TRBD1. This CDR3 is 15 amino acids long. Germline values: CDR1 SGHRS, CDR2 YFSETQ. V lost 5 bases to trimming and J lost 0 bases; unmatched junction nucleotides: 5. The complete variable domain, with remaining parts taken from reference TRBV5-1 and TRBJ2-1, reads KAGVTQTPRYLIKTRGQQVTLSCSPISGHRSVSWYQQTPGQGLQFLFEYFSETQRNKGNFPGRFSGRQFSNSRSEMNVSTLELGDSALYLCASRFRDSSYNEQFFGPGTRLTVL.

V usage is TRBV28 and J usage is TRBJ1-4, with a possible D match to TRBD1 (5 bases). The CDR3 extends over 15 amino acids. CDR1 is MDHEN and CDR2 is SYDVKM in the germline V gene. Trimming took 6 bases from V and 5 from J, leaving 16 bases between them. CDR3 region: CASSNTGTLNEKLFF. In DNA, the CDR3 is TGTGCCAGCAGCAATACCGGGACTTTGAATGAAAAACTGTTTTTT.

CDR3 residues: CASSLVADRATF. The CDR3 DNA follows: TGTGCCAGCAGCTTAGTAGCGGACAGGGCGACCTTC. V and J are TRBV7-2 and TRBJ1-2, with TRBD1 matching over 8 bases. V shed 1 base, J shed 14 bases, and the junction held 6 bases outside the gene matches. CDR1 is SGHTA and CDR2 is FQGNSA in the germline V gene. The CDR3 is 12 amino acids.

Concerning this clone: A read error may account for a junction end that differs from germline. The CDR3, as DNA: TGTGGGGGGGGTCAAGAGACCCAGTACTTC. Protein sequence: CGGGQETQYF. The chain joins TRBV29-1 to TRBJ2-5, with 7 bases that match TRBD2. The germline V gene encodes CDR1 SQVTM and CDR2 ANQGSEA. The CDR3 extends over 10 amino acids.

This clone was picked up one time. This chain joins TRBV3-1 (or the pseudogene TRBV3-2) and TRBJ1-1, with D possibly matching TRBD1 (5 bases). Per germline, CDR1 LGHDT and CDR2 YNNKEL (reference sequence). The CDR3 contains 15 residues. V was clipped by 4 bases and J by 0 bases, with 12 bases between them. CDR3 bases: TGTGCCAGCAGCCTCCCAAGGACACTGAACACTGAAGCTTTCTTT. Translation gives CASSLPRTLNTEAFF.

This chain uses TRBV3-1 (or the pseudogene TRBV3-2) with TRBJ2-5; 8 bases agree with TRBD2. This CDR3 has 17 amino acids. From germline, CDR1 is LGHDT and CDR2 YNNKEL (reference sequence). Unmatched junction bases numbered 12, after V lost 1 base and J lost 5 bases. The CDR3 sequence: CASSQVRGGGDAETQYF. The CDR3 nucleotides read TGTGCCAGCAGCCAAGTTCGGGGGGGCGGTGATGCTGAGACCCAGTACTTC.

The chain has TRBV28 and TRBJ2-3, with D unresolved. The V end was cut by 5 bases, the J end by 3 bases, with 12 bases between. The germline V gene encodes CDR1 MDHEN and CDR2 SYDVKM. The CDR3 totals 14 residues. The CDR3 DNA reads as TGTGCCAGCAGTCCCCAGACTGGAACAGATACGCAGTATTTT. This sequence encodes CASSPQTGTDTQYF.

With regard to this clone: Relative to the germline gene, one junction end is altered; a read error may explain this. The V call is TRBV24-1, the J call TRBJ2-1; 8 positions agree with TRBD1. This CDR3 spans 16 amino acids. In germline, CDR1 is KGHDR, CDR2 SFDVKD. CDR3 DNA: TGTGCCACCAGTGATCCTGCAGGGGGCTCCCACAATGAGCAGTTCTTC. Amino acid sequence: CATSDPAGGSHNEQFF.

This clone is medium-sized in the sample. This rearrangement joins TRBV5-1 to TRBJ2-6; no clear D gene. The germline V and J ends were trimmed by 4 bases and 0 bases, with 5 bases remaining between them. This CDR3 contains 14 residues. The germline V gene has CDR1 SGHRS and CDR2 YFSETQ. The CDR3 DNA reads TGCGCCAGCAGCGTCTACTCTGGGGCCAACGTCCTGACTTTC. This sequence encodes CASSVYSGANVLTF.

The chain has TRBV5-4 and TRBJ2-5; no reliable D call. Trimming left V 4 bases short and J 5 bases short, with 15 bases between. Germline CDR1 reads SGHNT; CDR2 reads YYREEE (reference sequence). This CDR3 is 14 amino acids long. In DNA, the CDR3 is TGTGCCAGCAGCCTAACGAAGGCCGCGGAGACCCAGTACTTC. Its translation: CASSLTKAAETQYF.

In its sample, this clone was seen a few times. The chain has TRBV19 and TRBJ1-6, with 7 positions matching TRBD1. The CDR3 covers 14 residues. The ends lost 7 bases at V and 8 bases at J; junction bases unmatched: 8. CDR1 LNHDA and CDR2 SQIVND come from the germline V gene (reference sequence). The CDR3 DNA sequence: TGTGCCAGTAACCCGGGGACAGAGTATTCACCCCTCCACTTT. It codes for CASNPGTEYSPLHF.

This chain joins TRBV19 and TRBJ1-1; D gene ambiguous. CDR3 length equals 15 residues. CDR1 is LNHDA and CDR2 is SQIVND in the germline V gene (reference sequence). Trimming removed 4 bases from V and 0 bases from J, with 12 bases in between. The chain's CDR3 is CASSNPGRMNTEAFF. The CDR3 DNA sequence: TGTGCCAGTAGTAACCCCGGGCGGATGAACACTGAAGCTTTCTTT.

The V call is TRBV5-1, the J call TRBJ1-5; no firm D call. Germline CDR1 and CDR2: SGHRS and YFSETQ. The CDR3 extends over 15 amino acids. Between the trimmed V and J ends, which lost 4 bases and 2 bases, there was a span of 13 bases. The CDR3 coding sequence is TGCGCCAGCAGCCTTGGATGGGGTGGCAATCAGCCCCAGCATTTT. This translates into CASSLGWGGNQPQHF. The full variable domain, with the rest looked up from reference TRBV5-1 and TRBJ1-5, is KAGVTQTPRYLIKTRGQQVTLSCSPISGHRSVSWYQQTPGQGLQFLFEYFSETQRNKGNFPGRFSGRQFSNSRSEMNVSTLELGDSALYLCASSLGWGGNQPQHFGDGTRLSIL.

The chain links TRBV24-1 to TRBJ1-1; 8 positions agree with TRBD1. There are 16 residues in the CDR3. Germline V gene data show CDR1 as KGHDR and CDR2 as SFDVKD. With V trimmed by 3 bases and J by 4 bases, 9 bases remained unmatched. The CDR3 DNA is TGTGCCACCAGTGATGCAGGGGGCGCAAGGGGCACTGAAGCTTTCTTT. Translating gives CATSDAGGARGTEAFF.

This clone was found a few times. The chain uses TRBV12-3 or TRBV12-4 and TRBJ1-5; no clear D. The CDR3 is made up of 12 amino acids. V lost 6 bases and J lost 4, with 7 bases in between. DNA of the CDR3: TGTGCCAGCAGCCAAGCGAATCAGCCCCAGCATTTT. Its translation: CASSQANQPQHF.

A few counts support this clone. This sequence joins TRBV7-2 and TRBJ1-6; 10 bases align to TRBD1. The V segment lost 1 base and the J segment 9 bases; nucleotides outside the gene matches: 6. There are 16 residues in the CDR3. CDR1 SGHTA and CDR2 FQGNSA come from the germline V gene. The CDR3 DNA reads TGTGCCAGCAGCTTAGTAAGCGGGACAGGGGTTTCACCCCTCCACTTT. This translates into CASSLVSGTGVSPLHF. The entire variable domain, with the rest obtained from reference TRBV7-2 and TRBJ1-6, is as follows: GAGVSQSPSNKVTEKGKDVELRCDPISGHTALYWYRQSLGQGLEFLIYFQGNSAPDKSGLPSDRFSAERTGGSVSTLTIQRTQQEDSAVYLCASSLVSGTGVSPLHFGNGTRLTVT.

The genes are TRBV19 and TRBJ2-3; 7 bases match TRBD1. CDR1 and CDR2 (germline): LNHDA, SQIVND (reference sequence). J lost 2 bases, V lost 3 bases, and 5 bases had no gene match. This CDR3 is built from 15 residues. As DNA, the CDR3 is TGTGCCAGTAGTATGGGACAGACTCTCACAGATACGCAGTATTTT. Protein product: CASSMGQTLTDTQYF.

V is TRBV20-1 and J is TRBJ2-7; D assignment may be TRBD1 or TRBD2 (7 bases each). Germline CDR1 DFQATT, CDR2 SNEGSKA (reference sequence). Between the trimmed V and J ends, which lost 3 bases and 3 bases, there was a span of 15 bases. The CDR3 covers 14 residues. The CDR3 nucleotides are TGCAGTGCTAGTCTCAGGGGGGGACTCTACGAGCAGTACGTC. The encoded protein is CSASLRGGLYEQYV.

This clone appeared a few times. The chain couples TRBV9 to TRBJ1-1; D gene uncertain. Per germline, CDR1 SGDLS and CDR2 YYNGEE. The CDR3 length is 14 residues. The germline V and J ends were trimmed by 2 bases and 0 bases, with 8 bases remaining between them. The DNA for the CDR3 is TGTGCCAGCAGCGTGGGGAATTTGAACACTGAAGCTTTCTTT. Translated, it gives CASSVGNLNTEAFF.

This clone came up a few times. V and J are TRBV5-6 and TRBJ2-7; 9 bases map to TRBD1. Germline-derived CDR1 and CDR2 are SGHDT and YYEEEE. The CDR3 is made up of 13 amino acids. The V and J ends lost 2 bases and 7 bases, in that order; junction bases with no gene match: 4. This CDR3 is CASSLQGAEEQYV. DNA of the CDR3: TGTGCCAGCAGCTTACAGGGGGCGGAGGAGCAGTACGTC.

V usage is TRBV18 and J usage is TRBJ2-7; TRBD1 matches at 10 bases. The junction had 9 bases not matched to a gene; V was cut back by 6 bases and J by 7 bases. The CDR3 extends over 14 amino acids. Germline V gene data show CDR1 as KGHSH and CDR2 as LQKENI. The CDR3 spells CASSRGTGVGEQYV. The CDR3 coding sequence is TGTGCCAGCTCGCGGGGGACAGGGGTAGGGGAGCAGTACGTC.

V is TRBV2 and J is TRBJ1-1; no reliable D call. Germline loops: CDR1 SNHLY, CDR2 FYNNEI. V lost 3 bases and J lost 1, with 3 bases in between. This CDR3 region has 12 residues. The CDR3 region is CASSDTNTEAFF. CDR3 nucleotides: TGTGCCAGCAGTGACACGAACACTGAAGCTTTCTTT.

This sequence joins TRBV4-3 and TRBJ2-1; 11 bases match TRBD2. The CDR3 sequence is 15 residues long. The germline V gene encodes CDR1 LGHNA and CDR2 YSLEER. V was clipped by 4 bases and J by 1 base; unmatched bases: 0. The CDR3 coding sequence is TGCGCCAGCAGCCCTAGCGGGGGGTCCTACAATGAGCAGTTCTTC. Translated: CASSPSGGSYNEQFF.

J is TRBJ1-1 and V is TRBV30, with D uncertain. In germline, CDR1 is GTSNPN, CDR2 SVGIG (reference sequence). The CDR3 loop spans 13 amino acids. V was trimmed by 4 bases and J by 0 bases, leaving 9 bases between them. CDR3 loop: CAWMGEVNTEAFF. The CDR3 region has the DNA TGTGCCTGGATGGGTGAGGTGAACACTGAAGCTTTCTTT.